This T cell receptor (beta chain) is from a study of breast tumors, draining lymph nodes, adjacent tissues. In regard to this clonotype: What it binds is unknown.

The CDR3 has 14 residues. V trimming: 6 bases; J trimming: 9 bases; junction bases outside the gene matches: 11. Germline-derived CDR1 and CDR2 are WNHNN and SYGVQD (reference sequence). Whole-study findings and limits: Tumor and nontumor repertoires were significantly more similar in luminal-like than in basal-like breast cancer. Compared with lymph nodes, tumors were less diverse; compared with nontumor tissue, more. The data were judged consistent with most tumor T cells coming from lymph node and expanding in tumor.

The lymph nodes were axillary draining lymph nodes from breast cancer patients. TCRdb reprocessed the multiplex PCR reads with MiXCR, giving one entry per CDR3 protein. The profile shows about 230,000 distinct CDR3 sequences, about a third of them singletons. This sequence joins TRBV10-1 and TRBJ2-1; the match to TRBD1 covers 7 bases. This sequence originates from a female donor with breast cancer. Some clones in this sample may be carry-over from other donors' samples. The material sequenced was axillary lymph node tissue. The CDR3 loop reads CASSSRDSKTEQFF. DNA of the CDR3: TGCGCCAGCAGCTCCCGGGACAGCAAAACTGAGCAGTTCTTC.